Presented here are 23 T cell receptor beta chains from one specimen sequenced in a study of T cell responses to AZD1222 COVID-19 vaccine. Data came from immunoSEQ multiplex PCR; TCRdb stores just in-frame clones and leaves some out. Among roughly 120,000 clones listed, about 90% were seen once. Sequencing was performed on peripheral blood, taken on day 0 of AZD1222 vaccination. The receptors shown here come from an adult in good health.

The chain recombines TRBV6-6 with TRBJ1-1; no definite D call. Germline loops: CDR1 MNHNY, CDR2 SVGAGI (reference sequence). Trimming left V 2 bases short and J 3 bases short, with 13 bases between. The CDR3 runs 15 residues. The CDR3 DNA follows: TGTGCCAGCAGTTACGGGGTTATCTCCGACACTGAAGCTTTCTTT. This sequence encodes CASSYGVISDTEAFF.

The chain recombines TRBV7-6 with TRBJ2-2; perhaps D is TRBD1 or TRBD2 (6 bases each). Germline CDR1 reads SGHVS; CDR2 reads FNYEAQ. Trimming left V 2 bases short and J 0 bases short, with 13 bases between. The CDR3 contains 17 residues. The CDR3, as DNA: TGTGCCAGCAGCTTAATCGTCGGGGGCTCGAACACCGGGGAGCTGTTTTTT. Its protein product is CASSLIVGGSNTGELFF.

CDR3 loop: CASSPWGGGQPQHF. DNA of the CDR3: TGTGCCAGCTCACCATGGGGGGGTGGGCAGCCCCAGCATTTT. This chain links TRBV18 with TRBJ1-5, with a possible D match to TRBD1 (5 bases). The CDR3 is made up of 14 amino acids. Germline V gene sequence: CDR1 KGHSH, CDR2 LQKENI. The germline V and J ends were trimmed by 2 bases and 7 bases, with 12 bases remaining between them.

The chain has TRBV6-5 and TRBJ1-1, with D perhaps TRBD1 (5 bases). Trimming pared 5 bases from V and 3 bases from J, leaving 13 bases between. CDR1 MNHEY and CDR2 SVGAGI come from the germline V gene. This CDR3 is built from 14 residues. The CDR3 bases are TGTGCCAGCAGTAATCTCCAGGGCTACACTGAAGCTTTCTTT. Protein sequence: CASSNLQGYTEAFF.

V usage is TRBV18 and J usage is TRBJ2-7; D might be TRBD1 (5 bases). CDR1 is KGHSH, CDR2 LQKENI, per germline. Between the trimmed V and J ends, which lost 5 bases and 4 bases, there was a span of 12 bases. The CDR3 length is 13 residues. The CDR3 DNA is TGTGCCAGCTCAATCGCAGGGAAGTACGAGCAGTACTTC. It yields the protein CASSIAGKYEQYF. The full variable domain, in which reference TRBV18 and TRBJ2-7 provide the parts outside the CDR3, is NAGVMQNPRHLVRRRGQEARLRCSPMKGHSHVYWYRQLPEEGLKFMVYLQKENIIDESGMPKERFSAEFPKEGPSILRIQQVVRGDSAAYFCASSIAGKYEQYFGPGTRLTVT.

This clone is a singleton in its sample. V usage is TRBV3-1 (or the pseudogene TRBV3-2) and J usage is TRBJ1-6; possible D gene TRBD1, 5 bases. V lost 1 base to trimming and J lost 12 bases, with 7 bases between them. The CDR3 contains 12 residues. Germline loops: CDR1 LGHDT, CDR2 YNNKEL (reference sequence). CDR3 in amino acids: CASSQAREPLHF. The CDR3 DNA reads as TGTGCCAGCAGCCAAGCCAGGGAACCCCTCCACTTT.

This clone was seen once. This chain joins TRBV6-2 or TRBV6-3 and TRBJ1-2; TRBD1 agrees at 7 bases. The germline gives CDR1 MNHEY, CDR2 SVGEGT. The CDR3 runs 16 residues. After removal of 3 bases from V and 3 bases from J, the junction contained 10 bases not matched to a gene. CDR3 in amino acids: CASSYPLDRVYYGYTF. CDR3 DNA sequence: TGTGCCAGCAGTTATCCCTTAGACAGGGTGTACTATGGCTACACCTTC.

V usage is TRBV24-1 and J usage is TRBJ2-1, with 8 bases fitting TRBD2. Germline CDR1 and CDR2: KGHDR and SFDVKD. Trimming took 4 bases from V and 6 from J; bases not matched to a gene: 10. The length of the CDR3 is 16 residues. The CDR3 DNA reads TGTGCCACCAGTGAACCGAAAGCGGGAGTGGGCAATGAGCAGTTCTTC. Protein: CATSEPKAGVGNEQFF.

The CDR3, as DNA: TGTGCCAGCAGTGATGGGACAGGGAACGCTAATGAAAAACTGTTTTTT. It specifies CASSDGTGNANEKLFF. This chain links TRBV2 with TRBJ1-4, with 9 bases that match TRBD1. The CDR3 is 16 residues long. The V gene's germline CDR1 is SNHLY and CDR2 FYNNEI. V gave up 3 bases and J gave up 3 bases; unmatched junction bases: 5.

The CDR3 loop reads CASSLGQVVSYEQYF. As DNA, the CDR3 is TGTGCCAGCAGCTTGGGACAGGTAGTCTCCTACGAGCAGTACTTC. This rearrangement joins TRBV7-9 to TRBJ2-7, with 8 bases identical to TRBD1. This CDR3 contains 15 residues. Germline-derived CDR1 and CDR2 are SEHNR and FQNEAQ (reference sequence). The junction had 4 bases not matched to a gene; V was cut back by 3 bases and J by 0 bases.

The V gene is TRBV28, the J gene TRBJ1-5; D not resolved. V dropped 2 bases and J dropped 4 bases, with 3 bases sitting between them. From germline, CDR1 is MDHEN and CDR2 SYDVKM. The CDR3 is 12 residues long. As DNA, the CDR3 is TGTGCCAGCAGTTTACAGAATCAGCCCCAGCATTTT. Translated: CASSLQNQPQHF.

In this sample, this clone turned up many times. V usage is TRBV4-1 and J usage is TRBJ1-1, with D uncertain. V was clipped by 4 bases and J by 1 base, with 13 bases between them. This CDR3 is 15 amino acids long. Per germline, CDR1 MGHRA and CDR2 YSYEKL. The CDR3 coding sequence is TGCGCCAGCAGCCGTATTCCGGACCGGAACACTGAAGCTTTCTTT. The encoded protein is CASSRIPDRNTEAFF.

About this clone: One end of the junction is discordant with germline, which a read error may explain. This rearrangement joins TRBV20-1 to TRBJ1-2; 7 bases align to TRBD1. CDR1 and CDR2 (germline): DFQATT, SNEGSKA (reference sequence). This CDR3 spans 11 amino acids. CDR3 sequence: CSARGGRQGVF. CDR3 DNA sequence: TGCAGTGCTAGGGGGGGGCGACAGGGAGTCTTC.

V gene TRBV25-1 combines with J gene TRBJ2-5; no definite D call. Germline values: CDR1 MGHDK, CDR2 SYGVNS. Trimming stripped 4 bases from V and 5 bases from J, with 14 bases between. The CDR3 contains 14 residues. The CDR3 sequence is CASSVGGLGETQYF. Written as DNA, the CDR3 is TGTGCCAGCAGTGTGGGTGGCTTGGGGGAGACCCAGTACTTC.

The DNA of the CDR3 is TGTGCCAGCAGTTCGGTCGGGAGCAAAAACATTCAGTACTTC. Protein: CASSSVGSKNIQYF. The chain has TRBV6-5 and TRBJ2-4; TRBD2 might be the D (6 bases). The CDR3 sequence is 14 residues long. Germline CDR1 MNHEY, CDR2 SVGAGI. The germline V and J ends were trimmed by 4 bases and 3 bases, with 10 bases remaining between them.

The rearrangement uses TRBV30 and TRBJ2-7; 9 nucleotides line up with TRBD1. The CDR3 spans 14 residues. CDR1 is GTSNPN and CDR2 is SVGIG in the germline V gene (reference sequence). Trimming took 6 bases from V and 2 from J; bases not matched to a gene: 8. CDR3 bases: TGTGCCTGTTCCGCGGGACAGGGTGCCTACGAGCAGTACTTC. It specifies CACSAGQGAYEQYF.

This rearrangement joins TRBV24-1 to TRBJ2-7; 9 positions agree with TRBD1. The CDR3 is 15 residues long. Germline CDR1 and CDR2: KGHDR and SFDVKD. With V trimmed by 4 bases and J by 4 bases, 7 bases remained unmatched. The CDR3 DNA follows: TGTGCCACCAGTGACGCCGGGACAGGGAGGTACGAGCAGTACTTC. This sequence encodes CATSDAGTGRYEQYF.

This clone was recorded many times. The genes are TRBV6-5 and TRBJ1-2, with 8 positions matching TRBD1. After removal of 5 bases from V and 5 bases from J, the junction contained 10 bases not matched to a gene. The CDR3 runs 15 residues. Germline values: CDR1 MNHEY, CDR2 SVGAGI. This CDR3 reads CASSRTRTGRYGYTF. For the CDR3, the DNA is TGTGCCAGCAGTAGGACTCGGACAGGGAGATATGGCTACACCTTC.

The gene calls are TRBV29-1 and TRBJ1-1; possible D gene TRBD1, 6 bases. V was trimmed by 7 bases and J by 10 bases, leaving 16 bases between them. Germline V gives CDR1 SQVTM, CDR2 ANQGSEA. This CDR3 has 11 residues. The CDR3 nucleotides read TGCAGCGCCCTGGGGCAGGGGCGAGCTTTCTTT. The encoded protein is CSALGQGRAFF.

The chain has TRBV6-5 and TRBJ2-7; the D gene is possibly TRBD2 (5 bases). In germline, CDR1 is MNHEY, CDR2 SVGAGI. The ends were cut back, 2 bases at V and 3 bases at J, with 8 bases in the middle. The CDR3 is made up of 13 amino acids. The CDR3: CASSYAGGYEQYF. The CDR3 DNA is TGTGCCAGCAGTTACGCGGGTGGCTACGAGCAGTACTTC.

CDR3 nucleotides: TGTGCCAGCAGCCAAGCGGGGCAAAGTTTCTACGAGCAGTACTTC. Protein: CASSQAGQSFYEQYF. The V and J genes are TRBV3-1 (or the pseudogene TRBV3-2) and TRBJ2-7; D possibly matches TRBD1 or TRBD2 (5 bases each). The CDR3 length is 15 residues. The germline V gene encodes CDR1 LGHDT and CDR2 YNNKEL (reference sequence). Trimming pared 1 base from V and 3 bases from J, leaving 13 bases between.

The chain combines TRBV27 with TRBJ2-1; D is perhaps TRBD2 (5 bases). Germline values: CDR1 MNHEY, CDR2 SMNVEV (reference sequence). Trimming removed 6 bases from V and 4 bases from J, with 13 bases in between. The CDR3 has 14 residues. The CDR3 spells CASSVLEAYNEQFF. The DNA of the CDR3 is TGTGCCAGCAGCGTTCTGGAGGCATACAATGAGCAGTTCTTC.

The CDR3 bases are TGTGCCAGTAGTATAGGACAGCCGAACACTGAAGCTTTCTTT. Translated, it gives CASSIGQPNTEAFF. The chain couples TRBV19 to TRBJ1-1; a possible D gene is TRBD1 (5 bases). Germline lookup yields CDR1 LNHDA and CDR2 SQIVND (reference sequence). Trimming cost V 1 base and J 1 base, with 7 bases left between them. This CDR3 comprises 14 residues.